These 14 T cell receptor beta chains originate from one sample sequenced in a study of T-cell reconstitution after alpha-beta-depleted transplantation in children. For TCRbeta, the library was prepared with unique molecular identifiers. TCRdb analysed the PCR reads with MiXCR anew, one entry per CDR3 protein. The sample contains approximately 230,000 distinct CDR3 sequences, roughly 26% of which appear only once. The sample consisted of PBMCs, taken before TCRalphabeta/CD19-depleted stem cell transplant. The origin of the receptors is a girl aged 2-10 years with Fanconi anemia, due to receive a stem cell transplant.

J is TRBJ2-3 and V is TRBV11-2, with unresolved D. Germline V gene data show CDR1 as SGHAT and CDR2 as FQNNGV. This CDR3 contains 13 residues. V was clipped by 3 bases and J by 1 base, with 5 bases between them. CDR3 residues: CASSFPGTDTQYF. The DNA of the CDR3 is TGTGCCAGCAGCTTCCCAGGCACAGATACGCAGTATTTT. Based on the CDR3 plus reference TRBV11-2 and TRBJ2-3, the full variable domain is EAGVAQSPRYKIIEKRQSVAFWCNPISGHATLYWYQQILGQGPKLLIQFQNNGVVDDSQLPKDRFSAERLKGVDSTLKIQPAKLEDSAVYLCASSFPGTDTQYFGPGTRLTVL.

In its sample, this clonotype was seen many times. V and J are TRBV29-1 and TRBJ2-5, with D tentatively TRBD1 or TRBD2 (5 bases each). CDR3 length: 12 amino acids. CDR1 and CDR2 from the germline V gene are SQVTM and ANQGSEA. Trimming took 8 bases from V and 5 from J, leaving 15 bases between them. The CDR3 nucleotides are TGCAGCTCGCTGGGGGAAGGGGAGACCCAGTACTTC. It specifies CSSLGEGETQYF. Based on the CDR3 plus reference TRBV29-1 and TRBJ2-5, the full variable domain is SAVISQKPSRDICQRGTSLTIQCQVDSQVTMMFWYRQQPGQSLTLIATANQGSEATYESGFVIDKFPISRPNLTFSTLTVSNMSPEDSSIYLCSSLGEGETQYFGPGTRLLVL.

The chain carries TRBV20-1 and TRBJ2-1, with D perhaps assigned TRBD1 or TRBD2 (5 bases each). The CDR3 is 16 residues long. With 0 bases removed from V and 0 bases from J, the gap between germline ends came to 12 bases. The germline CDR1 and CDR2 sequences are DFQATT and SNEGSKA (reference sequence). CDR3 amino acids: CSARDLGRISYNEQFF. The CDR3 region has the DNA TGCAGTGCTAGAGACTTGGGACGGATCTCCTACAATGAGCAGTTCTTC.

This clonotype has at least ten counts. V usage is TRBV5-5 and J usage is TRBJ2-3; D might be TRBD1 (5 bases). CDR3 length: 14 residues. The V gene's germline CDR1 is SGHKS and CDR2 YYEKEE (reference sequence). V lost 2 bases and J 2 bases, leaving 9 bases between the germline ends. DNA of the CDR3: TGTGCCAGCAGCTTCCGACAGACCACAGATACGCAGTATTTT. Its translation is CASSFRQTTDTQYF.

CDR3 residues: CASSLGGSSTDTQYF. The CDR3 bases are TGTGCCAGCAGCTTAGGCGGGAGTAGCACAGATACGCAGTATTTT. The chain is built from TRBV11-2 and TRBJ2-3; 7 bases are shared with TRBD2. The J segment lost 0 bases and the V segment lost 1 base, leaving 1 base of the junction unmatched. This CDR3 comprises 15 residues. Germline values: CDR1 SGHAT, CDR2 FQNNGV.

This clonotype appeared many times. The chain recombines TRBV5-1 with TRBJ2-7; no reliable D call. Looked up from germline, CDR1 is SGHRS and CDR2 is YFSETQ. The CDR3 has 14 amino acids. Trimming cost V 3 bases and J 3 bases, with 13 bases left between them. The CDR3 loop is CASSSGSPDYEQYF. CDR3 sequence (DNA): TGCGCCAGCAGCTCAGGTTCCCCGGACTACGAGCAGTACTTC.

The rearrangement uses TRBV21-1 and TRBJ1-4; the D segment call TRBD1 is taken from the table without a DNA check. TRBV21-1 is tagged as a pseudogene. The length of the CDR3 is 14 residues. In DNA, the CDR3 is TGTGCCAGCAGCAAGCTAAAGGGACACGCAAAACTGTTTTTT. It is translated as CASSKLKGHAKLFF.

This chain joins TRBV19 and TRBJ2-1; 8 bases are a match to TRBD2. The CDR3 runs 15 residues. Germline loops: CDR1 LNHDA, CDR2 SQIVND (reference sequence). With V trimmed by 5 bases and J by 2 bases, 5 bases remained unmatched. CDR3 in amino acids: CASSPTSGAYNEQFF. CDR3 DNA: TGTGCCAGTAGTCCTACTAGCGGAGCCTACAATGAGCAGTTCTTC.

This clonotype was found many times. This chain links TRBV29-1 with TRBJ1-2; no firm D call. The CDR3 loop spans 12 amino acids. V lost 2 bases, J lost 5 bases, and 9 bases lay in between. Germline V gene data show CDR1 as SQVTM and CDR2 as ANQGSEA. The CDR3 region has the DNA TGCAGCGTTGAATCGGCGGAGTATGGCTACACCTTC. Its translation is CSVESAEYGYTF.

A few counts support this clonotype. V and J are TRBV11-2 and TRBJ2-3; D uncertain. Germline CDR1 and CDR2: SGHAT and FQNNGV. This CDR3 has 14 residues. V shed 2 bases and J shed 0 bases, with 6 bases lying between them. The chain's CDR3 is CASSLTRSTDTQYF. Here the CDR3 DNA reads TGTGCCAGCAGCTTAACTCGTAGCACAGATACGCAGTATTTT.

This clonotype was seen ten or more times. The CDR3 is CASSQEGRYEQYF. As DNA, the CDR3 is TGTGCCAGCAGCCAAGAAGGACGCTACGAGCAGTACTTC. The rearrangement joins TRBV4-2 to TRBJ2-7; D is unresolved. The V end was cut by 0 bases, the J end by 3 bases, with 6 bases between. This CDR3 spans 13 amino acids. Looked up from germline, CDR1 is LGHNA and CDR2 is YNFKEQ.

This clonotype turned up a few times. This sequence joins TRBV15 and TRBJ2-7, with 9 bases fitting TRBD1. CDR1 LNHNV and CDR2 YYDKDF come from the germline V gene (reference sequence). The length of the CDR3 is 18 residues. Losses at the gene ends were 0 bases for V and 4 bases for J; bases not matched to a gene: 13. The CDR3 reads CATSRDTNTGTGTYEQYF. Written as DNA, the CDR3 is TGTGCCACCAGCAGAGATACGAATACCGGGACAGGGACGTACGAGCAGTACTTC.

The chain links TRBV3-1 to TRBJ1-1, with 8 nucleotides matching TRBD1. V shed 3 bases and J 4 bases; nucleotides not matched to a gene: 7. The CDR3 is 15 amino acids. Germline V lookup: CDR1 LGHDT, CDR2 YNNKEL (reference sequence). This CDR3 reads CASSHRRGQGTEAFF. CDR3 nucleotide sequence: TGTGCCAGCAGCCATCGCAGGGGGCAAGGCACTGAAGCTTTCTTT.

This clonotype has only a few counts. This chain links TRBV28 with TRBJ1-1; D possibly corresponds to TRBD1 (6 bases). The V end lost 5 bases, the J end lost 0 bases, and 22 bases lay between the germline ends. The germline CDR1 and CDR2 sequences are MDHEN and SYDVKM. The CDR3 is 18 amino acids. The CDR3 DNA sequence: TGTGCCAGCAGTCCTTGGGACATTTACAGAAAGATGAACACTGAAGCTTTCTTT. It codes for CASSPWDIYRKMNTEAFF.